One and the same sample provided the 18 T cell receptor beta chains below, sequenced in a study of T-cell reconstitution after alpha-beta-depleted transplantation in children. Unique molecular identifiers were incorporated when the TCRbeta library was constructed. MiXCR was run by TCRdb on the PCR reads, yielding one entry per CDR3 protein. The sample holds more than 500,000 distinct CDR3 sequences; about an eighth are singletons and the top ten take around 15%. The specimen comprised PBMCs, mostly from graft donor cells, sampled 180 days after TCRalphabeta/CD19-depleted stem cell transplant. The receptor set was obtained from a female patient aged 2 to 10 who had a stem cell transplant for aplastic anemia, so the T cells may come from the graft donor.

This clonotype was counted a few times. This CDR3 reads CASSQDFVGVGAEAFF. The DNA for the CDR3 is TGCGCCAGCAGCCAAGATTTCGTAGGGGTCGGGGCTGAAGCTTTCTTT. The chain couples TRBV4-3 to TRBJ1-1; D perhaps matches TRBD1 (5 bases). The CDR3 is made up of 16 amino acids. Deletions cut 0 bases from V and 6 bases from J, with 17 bases between. CDR1 is LGHNA, CDR2 YSLEER, per germline.

The chain is built from TRBV29-1 and TRBJ2-1; D uncertain. Germline V gene sequence: CDR1 SQVTM, CDR2 ANQGSEA. The CDR3 has 13 residues. Trimming took 6 bases from V and 2 from J, leaving 11 bases between them. The CDR3 coding sequence is TGCAGCGTGGGTACTGGTGCCTACAATGAGCAGTTCTTC. Residues: CSVGTGAYNEQFF.

CDR3 loop: CASSLSAHNGYTF. In DNA form, the CDR3 reads TGTGCCAGCAGTTTATCCGCCCACAATGGCTACACCTTC. This sequence joins TRBV12-3 or TRBV12-4 and TRBJ1-2; D remains unclear. Deletions cut 2 bases from V and 6 bases from J, with 10 bases between. The CDR3 totals 13 residues.

The V and J genes are TRBV11-3 and TRBJ2-5, with D tentatively TRBD1 (5 bases). CDR3 size: 14 residues. Deletions cut 3 bases from V and 6 bases from J, with 14 bases between. Germline CDR1 SGHNT, CDR2 YENEEA. CDR3 nucleotides: TGTGCCAGCAGCTTTCAGGGTTTTCCTCAGACCCAGTACTTC. Translated, it gives CASSFQGFPQTQYF.

This clonotype was counted only a few times. CDR3 nucleotide sequence: TGTGCCAGCACCCATCCCCGTTCACCCCTCCACTTT. This translates into CASTHPRSPLHF. The chain carries TRBV28 and TRBJ1-6; D is uncertain. This CDR3 is built from 12 residues. The V and J ends lost 7 bases and 9 bases respectively, with 10 bases between them. The germline CDR1 and CDR2 sequences are MDHEN and SYDVKM.

The table lists this clonotype with many counts. The chain uses TRBV14 and TRBJ2-7; no clear D. V shed 3 bases and J shed 3 bases, with 6 bases lying between them. The germline gives CDR1 SGHDN, CDR2 FVKESK. This CDR3 is 12 amino acids long. CDR3 protein: CASSQKGYEQYF. CDR3 nucleotides: TGTGCCAGCAGCCAGAAGGGCTACGAGCAGTACTTC.

This clonotype has a count of ten or more. This chain uses TRBV3-1 with TRBJ2-5, with 9 bases lining up with TRBD2. Germline V lookup: CDR1 LGHDT, CDR2 YNNKEL (reference sequence). There are 16 residues in the CDR3. V lost 0 bases to trimming and J lost 2 bases; unmatched junction nucleotides: 4. Here the CDR3 reads CASSQDPAGGQETQYF. The CDR3 region has the DNA TGTGCCAGCAGCCAAGATCCAGCGGGAGGACAAGAGACCCAGTACTTC.

This sequence joins TRBV12-3 or TRBV12-4 and TRBJ2-3; TRBD2 is a possible D gene (6 bases). The V end lost 5 bases, the J end lost 4 bases, and 22 bases lay between the germline ends. The CDR3 is 17 amino acids. CDR3 nucleotide sequence: TGTGCCAGCAGTGACCTCGGGCTAGCGTCTCGCGCAGATACGCAGTATTTT. Its translation is CASSDLGLASRADTQYF.

The chain carries TRBV5-1 and TRBJ1-1, with D possibly matching TRBD1 (6 bases). This CDR3 region has 15 residues. Trimming cost V 5 bases and J 3 bases, with 17 bases left between them. In germline, CDR1 is SGHRS, CDR2 YFSETQ. The CDR3 protein is CASRKGGIRDTEAFF. The CDR3 DNA sequence: TGCGCCAGCAGAAAGGGGGGCATAAGGGACACTGAAGCTTTCTTT.

The CDR3 loop is CSARGGSVGYEQYF. The CDR3 coding sequence is TGCAGTGCCCGGGGGGGGTCTGTAGGCTACGAGCAGTACTTC. The rearrangement joins TRBV20-1 to TRBJ2-7; 8 positions agree with TRBD2. CDR1 DFQATT and CDR2 SNEGSKA come from the germline V gene (reference sequence). Unmatched junction bases numbered 10, after V lost 6 bases and J lost 3 bases. The CDR3 runs to 14 residues.

There are a few counts of this clonotype. V usage is TRBV7-2 and J usage is TRBJ1-6, with unresolved D. The germline V and J ends were trimmed by 2 bases and 6 bases, with 11 bases remaining between them. CDR1 SGHTA and CDR2 FQGNSA come from the germline V gene. This CDR3 has 15 residues. DNA of the CDR3: TGTGCCAGCAGCTTAATAGGCCAGAGTAATTCACCCCTCCACTTT. Its translation: CASSLIGQSNSPLHF.

The chain is built from TRBV15 and TRBJ1-4, with a possible D match to TRBD1 (6 bases). V lost 8 bases to trimming and J lost 8 bases, with 15 bases between them. Germline loops: CDR1 LNHNV, CDR2 YYDKDF (reference sequence). This CDR3 contains 13 residues. CDR3 loop: CATGYGGREKLFF. The CDR3 nucleotides read TGTGCCACCGGGTACGGGGGCCGGGAAAAACTGTTTTTT.

This clonotype was seen repeatedly, ten times or more. The chain uses TRBV6-5 and TRBJ2-1; D perhaps matches TRBD2 (6 bases). V was clipped by 6 bases and J by 7 bases, with 22 bases between them. This CDR3 contains 16 residues. Per germline, CDR1 MNHEY and CDR2 SVGAGI. This CDR3 reads CASRPQLARSLNEQFF. CDR3 bases: TGTGCCAGCAGACCACAACTAGCACGGAGTTTGAATGAGCAGTTCTTC.

This chain links TRBV5-1 with TRBJ2-1; D possibly corresponds to TRBD1 (6 bases). Germline lookup yields CDR1 SGHRS and CDR2 YFSETQ. The V and J ends lost 6 bases and 0 bases respectively, with 16 bases between them. This CDR3 spans 16 amino acids. CDR3 DNA: TGCGCCAGCAAATGGGGTGAGACAGGCTCCTACAATGAGCAGTTCTTC. Translated, it gives CASKWGETGSYNEQFF.

This clonotype was observed many times. This CDR3 is CRTTPAYEQYF. Here the CDR3 DNA reads TGCCGCACGACCCCCGCCTACGAGCAGTACTTC. The chain combines TRBV20-1 with TRBJ2-7, with D unclear. Germline V CDR1 and CDR2: DFQATT, SNEGSKA (reference sequence). The CDR3 is 11 amino acids.

Comments on this clonotype: A read error may explain this, as a much larger clone is one base away. This sequence joins TRBV7-6 and TRBJ2-3; D remains unclear. The CDR3 contains 14 residues. The germline gives CDR1 SGHVS, CDR2 FNYEAQ. The CDR3 DNA reads TGTGCCACCAGCTTAGGCTCTAGCACAGATACGCAGTATTTT. It yields the protein CATSLGSSTDTQYF.

DNA for the CDR3: TGTGGGACGACAGCAAGCTCCTACAATGAGCAGTTCTTC. Translating gives CGTTASSYNEQFF. V and J are TRBV5-3 and TRBJ2-1, with D possibly matching TRBD1 (5 bases). TRBV5-3 is treated as an ORF (open reading frame) with a function not yet certain. The CDR3 extends over 13 amino acids.

Worth noting for this clonotype: One end of the junction varies from germline; a read error may be responsible. The rearrangement joins TRBV18 to TRBJ1-2; no definite D call. This CDR3 contains 16 residues. Germline V CDR1 and CDR2: KGHSH, LQKENI. The CDR3 DNA reads TGTGCCAGCTCACCACCGAGGCGGCGATCTAACTATGGCGACACCTTC. Protein: CASSPPRRRSNYGDTF.